This T cell receptor (beta chain) was sequenced for a study of T cells expressing NK-cell markers. TCRdb re-analyzed the 5' RACE reads; it lists each CDR3 protein once, without DNA. In total, the table holds about 160,000 distinct CDR3 sequences. The CDR3 is 17 residues long. The germline V gene has CDR1 SGHDN and CDR2 FVKESK. Sequenced sample: blood T cells: a sorted CD56 or NKG2C T cell subset, CD4+ or CD8+ T cells, or bulk PBMC T cells (not recorded which). This chain connects TRBV14 to TRBJ2-2. The receptor was isolated from a woman between 18 and 70 years old in good health. The CDR3 here is CASSQDGFVSSTGELFF. The variable domain in full, with the rest retrieved from reference TRBV14 and TRBJ2-2, is EAGVTQFPSHSVIEKGQTVTLRCDPISGHDNLYWYRRVMGKEIKFLLHFVKESKQDESGMPNNRFLAERTGGTYSTLKVQPAELEDSGVYFCASSQDGFVSSTGELFFGEGSRLTVL.